The clone carrying this T cell receptor (beta chain) came up a few times. Graves' hyperthyroidism was deemed stable given no ophthalmopathy progression within 18 months. Diagnosis of hyperthyroidism was new in patients aged 18 to 65, and its duration was under 2 months. These data come from a study of T cells in Graves' hyperthyroidism and ophthalmopathy. Trimming removed 4 bases at V and 1 base at J, with 13 bases between. Per germline, CDR1 MNHNY and CDR2 SVGAGI (reference sequence). This CDR3 region has 15 residues. Using RNA transcripts as the source, TCR beta CDR3 regions were amplified. TCR CDR3 underwent first-round RT-PCR with the HTBI primer set. TCRdb reanalysed the multiplex PCR reads using MiXCR and keeps one entry per CDR3 protein. The sample contains some 800,000 distinct CDR3 sequences, around 39% of which appear only once.

Specimen: blood. The clonotype was recovered from a man aged 18-30 years with Graves' hyperthyroidism. This rearrangement joins TRBV6-6 to TRBJ2-5, with D perhaps given as TRBD1 or TRBD2 (5 bases each). CDR3 amino acids: CASSFGPGTQETQYF. The DNA for the CDR3 is TGTGCCAGCAGTTTCGGGCCTGGGACCCAAGAGACCCAGTACTTC.